Following are 20 T cell receptor beta chains from one sample sequenced in a study of OX40 agonist ivuxolimab in advanced cancers. Clones were read by immunoSEQ multiplex PCR, and TCRdb kept only the in-frame ones, dropping some. The data hold around 62,000 clones, with approximately 90% observed a single time. Specimen: CD4+ or CD8+ T cells sorted from blood, collected in a trial of the OX40 agonist ivuxolimab. The receptors were sampled from an adult with an advanced solid tumor such as melanoma, head and neck, liver or kidney cancer.

In its sample, this clone was seen once. The chain recombines TRBV20-1 with TRBJ2-5; D unresolved. Deletions cut 3 bases from V and 4 bases from J, with 6 bases between. The germline V gene has CDR1 DFQATT and CDR2 SNEGSKA (reference sequence). The CDR3 is 11 amino acids. The CDR3 DNA follows: TGCAGTGCTAGCGATCGAGAGACCCAGTACTTC. Translation gives CSASDRETQYF.

V is TRBV2 and J is TRBJ2-3, with 7 bases aligning to TRBD2. V trimming: 6 bases; J trimming: 6 bases; junction bases outside the gene matches: 0. This CDR3 has 11 residues. Germline CDR1 reads SNHLY; CDR2 reads FYNNEI. CDR3 DNA: TGTGCCAGCAGGGGGGGGGATACGCAGTATTTT. This codes for CASRGGDTQYF.

This sequence joins TRBV6-5 and TRBJ2-7; D is undetermined. Trimming cost V 8 bases and J 0 bases, with 2 bases left between them. The CDR3 length is 10 residues. Germline CDR1 is MNHEY and CDR2 is SVGAGI. CDR3 coding DNA: TGTGCCAGCGGCTCCTACGAGCAGTACTTC. Protein: CASGSYEQYF.

The chain uses TRBV27 and TRBJ2-3; 7 bases fit TRBD1. Germline V gives CDR1 MNHEY, CDR2 SMNVEV (reference sequence). The CDR3 has 14 amino acids. V was pared by 6 bases and J by 6 bases, with 9 bases of the junction left unmatched. The DNA for the CDR3 is TGTGCCAGCAGCCTCAAAGGGGGCGGCGATACGCAGTATTTT. Amino acid sequence: CASSLKGGGDTQYF.

J is TRBJ1-1 and V is TRBV5-1; no clear D gene. The CDR3 is 13 residues long. CDR1 is SGHRS and CDR2 is YFSETQ in the germline V gene. Trimming shortened V by 0 bases and J by 3 bases, and 6 bases separated the two germline ends. This CDR3 is CASSLAGYTEAFF. The CDR3 bases are TGCGCCAGCAGCTTGGCCGGGTACACTGAAGCTTTCTTT.

The V gene is TRBV4-3, the J gene TRBJ2-7; 8 bases line up with TRBD1. The CDR3 contains 14 residues. With 1 base clipped from V and 4 bases from J, the junction kept 3 bases outside the gene matches. CDR1 is LGHNA, CDR2 YSLEER, per germline. The CDR3 nucleotides read TGCGCCAGCAGCCAAGGGACAGGGTGGTACGAGCAGTACTTC. Its protein product is CASSQGTGWYEQYF.

This rearrangement joins TRBV4-2 to TRBJ2-7, with TRBD2 matching over 15 bases. The CDR3 consists of 17 residues. CDR1 is LGHNA, CDR2 YNFKEQ, per germline. V was pared by 3 bases and J by 3 bases, with 6 bases of the junction left unmatched. The DNA for the CDR3 is TGTGCCAGCAGCCATGGGACTAGCGGGAGGACGGGCTACGAGCAGTACTTC. It translates to CASSHGTSGRTGYEQYF.

The chain couples TRBV28 to TRBJ1-4; the match to TRBD1 covers 9 bases. V lost 6 bases and J lost 8; bases outside the gene matches: 4. The CDR3 is made up of 13 amino acids. Germline V lookup: CDR1 MDHEN, CDR2 SYDVKM. The CDR3 protein is CASRSGTGEKLFF. CDR3 nucleotide sequence: TGTGCCAGCAGATCCGGGACAGGGGAAAAACTGTTTTTT. The full variable domain, its missing parts supplied by reference TRBV28 and TRBJ1-4, is DVKVTQSSRYLVKRTGEKVFLECVQDMDHENMFWYRQDPGLGLRLIYFSYDVKMKEKGDIPEGYSVSREKKERFSLILESASTNQTSMYLCASRSGTGEKLFFGSGTQLSVL.

The chain carries TRBV7-8 and TRBJ2-7; TRBD2 agrees at 7 bases. CDR1 is SGHVS, CDR2 FQNEAQ, per germline. The CDR3 covers 15 residues. V was pared by 5 bases and J by 0 bases, with 7 bases of the junction left unmatched. CDR3 sequence: CASSALAVSSYEQYF. The CDR3 region has the DNA TGTGCCAGCAGCGCCCTAGCGGTAAGCTCCTACGAGCAGTACTTC.

The chain recombines TRBV29-1 with TRBJ2-7, with 9 bases identical to TRBD1. The V and J ends lost 4 bases and 2 bases, in that order; junction bases with no gene match: 6. Germline lookup yields CDR1 SQVTM and CDR2 ANQGSEA. The CDR3 runs 14 residues. CDR3 sequence: CSVGGQGGTYEQYF. As DNA, the CDR3 is TGCAGCGTTGGGGGACAGGGTGGAACCTACGAGCAGTACTTC.

The CDR3 reads CASSLAPGTGNIQYF. Here the CDR3 DNA reads TGTGCCAGCTCTCTCGCCCCCGGGACAGGAAACATTCAGTACTTC. The chain links TRBV18 to TRBJ2-4; 8 positions agree with TRBD1. The CDR3 consists of 15 residues. Germline V lookup: CDR1 KGHSH, CDR2 LQKENI. J gave up 6 bases and V 6 bases, and 10 bases lay outside the gene matches.

The rearrangement uses TRBV28 and TRBJ2-1; 9 nucleotides line up with TRBD2. J gave up 7 bases and V 3 bases, and 7 bases lay outside the gene matches. The length of the CDR3 is 15 residues. The germline V gene has CDR1 MDHEN and CDR2 SYDVKM. CDR3 nucleotide sequence: TGTGCCAGCAGTTTGTGGGCTAGCGGGATGAATGAGCAGTTCTTC. It yields the protein CASSLWASGMNEQFF.

The chain carries TRBV7-2 and TRBJ2-7; 14 nucleotides agree with TRBD2. V was pared by 7 bases and J by 3 bases, with 5 bases of the junction left unmatched. This CDR3 is 15 amino acids long. Per germline, CDR1 SGHTA and CDR2 FQGNSA. CDR3: CASKTSGRVSYEQYF. The CDR3 DNA is TGTGCCAGCAAGACTAGCGGGAGGGTAAGCTACGAGCAGTACTTC.

This clone has just one count. The chain joins TRBV7-9 to TRBJ1-1, with a tentative D call TRBD1 (6 bases). CDR1 is SEHNR and CDR2 is FQNEAQ in the germline V gene (reference sequence). The CDR3 is 15 amino acids. Between the trimmed V and J ends, which lost 3 bases and 4 bases, there was a span of 15 bases. The CDR3 region has the DNA TGTGCCAGCAGCTTCGGGGGGCGGGGAAGCACTGAAGCTTTCTTT. This gives the protein CASSFGGRGSTEAFF.

This sequence joins TRBV21-1 and TRBJ2-7; TRBD2 is the table's D call, not checked against the DNA. TRBV21-1 is an annotated pseudogene. The length of the CDR3 is 17 residues. The CDR3 sequence is CASRTGELAGVSYEQYF. The CDR3 DNA reads TGTGCCAGCAGGACAGGGGAACTAGCGGGAGTCTCCTACGAGCAGTACTTC.

The rearrangement joins TRBV7-3 to TRBJ2-2, with TRBD2 matching 11 bases. CDR3 length: 18 amino acids. V gave up 2 bases and J gave up 6 bases; unmatched junction bases: 11. CDR1 and CDR2 from the germline V gene are SGHTA and FQGTGA. The CDR3 DNA reads TGTGCCAGCAGCTTATCCCACATTGGGACTAGCGGACCCGGGGAGCTGTTTTTT. Its protein is CASSLSHIGTSGPGELFF.

The chain employs TRBV2 and TRBJ2-2; 8 nucleotides agree with TRBD2. The CDR3 runs 16 residues. Germline CDR1 SNHLY, CDR2 FYNNEI. V trimming: 4 bases; J trimming: 1 base; junction bases outside the gene matches: 5. The CDR3 region is CASSVELAGNTGELFF. DNA of the CDR3: TGTGCCAGCAGTGTCGAGCTAGCGGGGAACACCGGGGAGCTGTTTTTT.

This clone was seen just once. The chain has TRBV7-8 and TRBJ2-1; 8 nucleotides agree with TRBD2. Looked up from germline, CDR1 is SGHVS and CDR2 is FQNEAQ. Unmatched junction bases numbered 13, after V lost 5 bases and J lost 4 bases. The CDR3 is 17 residues long. The CDR3 sequence is CASSPRSGSANYNEQFF. CDR3 nucleotides: TGTGCCAGCAGCCCCCGGAGCGGGAGCGCTAATTACAATGAGCAGTTCTTC.

The gene calls are TRBV4-2 and TRBJ1-2, with D possibly TRBD1 on 6 matching bases. The CDR3 is made up of 16 amino acids. V was clipped by 0 bases and J by 5 bases, with 16 bases between them. Germline V lookup: CDR1 LGHNA, CDR2 YNFKEQ. CDR3 amino acids: CASSQDWLGGLYGYTF. The DNA of the CDR3 is TGTGCCAGCAGCCAAGATTGGCTCGGGGGCCTATATGGCTACACCTTC.

The genes are TRBV5-1 and TRBJ2-3, with a weak D call TRBD2 (6 bases). The CDR3 extends over 14 amino acids. CDR1 and CDR2 (germline): SGHRS, YFSETQ. The V gene lost 0 bases and the J gene lost 4 bases, with 9 bases spanning the gap. The CDR3 protein is CASSLGASADTQYF. Written as DNA, the CDR3 is TGCGCCAGCAGCTTGGGGGCTAGCGCAGATACGCAGTATTTT.